This TCR beta chain was identified during a study of shared T cell receptors in the human thymus. Method: immunoSEQ multiplex PCR; TCRdb's copy keeps in-frame clones and lacks some. The sample shows roughly 710,000 clones, 70% to 90% of them seen only once. Unmatched junction bases numbered 4, after V lost 6 bases and J lost 3 bases. The CDR3 has 14 amino acids. Germline V gene sequence: CDR1 SQVTM, CDR2 ANQGSEA. Another study also made use of these data, one on human thymus T cells.

Sequencing was carried out using thymocytes. The rearrangement links TRBV29-1 to TRBJ2-5; 13 nucleotides match TRBD2. The receptor comes from a girl in the first two years of life with a congenital heart defect. The CDR3 DNA reads TGCAGCGTAACCGGACTAGCGGGGGAAGAGACCCAGTACTTC. Amino acids: CSVTGLAGEETQYF.